A single sample is the source of the 16 T cell receptor beta chains below, sequenced in a study of CD8+ T cells in alopecia areata. Specified treatment: oral pan-JAK inhibitor, 5-10 mg twice daily. Once RNA had been extracted, it was reverse transcribed into cDNA to act as the sequencing template. Using immunoSEQ multiplex PCR, the repertoire was profiled, and TCRdb retains in-frame clones only, with some absent. This sample has 200,000 to 250,000 clones, with approximately 38% found just once. Material: CD4+ T cells sorted from blood, obtained around week 30, from a patient treated with tofacitinib. These receptors were collected from a human donor with alopecia areata.

The sample holds a few counts of this clone. The genes are TRBV9 and TRBJ2-4; 8 bases map to TRBD2. Germline V lookup: CDR1 SGDLS, CDR2 YYNGEE. The CDR3 runs to 14 residues. V gave up 8 bases and J gave up 4 bases; unmatched junction bases: 8. The CDR3 is CARRTGTRKNIQYF. The CDR3 region has the DNA TGTGCCAGGAGAACCGGGACTAGGAAAAACATTCAGTACTTC.

The chain carries TRBV7-8 and TRBJ1-2, with D unresolved. Germline-derived CDR1 and CDR2 are SGHVS and FQNEAQ. This CDR3 is built from 15 residues. Trimming took off 5 bases at V and 5 bases at J, with 18 bases between the two ends. The CDR3 bases are TGTGCCAGCAGCCCAACGATCGGTTGGTCTTATGGCTACACCTTC. It is translated as CASSPTIGWSYGYTF.

The rearrangement joins TRBV4-2 to TRBJ2-4; D may be TRBD2 (6 bases). Trimming took 0 bases from V and 7 from J, leaving 13 bases between them. This CDR3 has 15 residues. From germline, CDR1 is LGHNA and CDR2 YNFKEQ. CDR3 DNA: TGTGCCAGCAGCCAAGACTCGGCGGGGATGAACATTCAGTACTTC. It translates to CASSQDSAGMNIQYF.

The count of this clone is one. The genes are TRBV29-1 and TRBJ2-7, with 10 bases fitting TRBD2. CDR3 length: 15 residues. Trimming cost V 5 bases and J 5 bases; bases outside gene matches: 12. Germline V gene lookup returns CDR1 SQVTM and CDR2 ANQGSEA. CDR3 nucleotides: TGCAGCGTTAGGAGGCTAGCGGGGACTAGCGACGAGCAGTACTTC. Translation gives CSVRRLAGTSDEQYF.

V and J are TRBV7-2 and TRBJ2-3; TRBD1 matches 8 bases. This CDR3 is 16 amino acids long. Trimming removed 6 bases from V and 4 bases from J; junction bases left unmatched: 12. The germline CDR1 and CDR2 sequences are SGHTA and FQGNSA. CDR3 DNA sequence: TGTGCCAGCAGGCCAGGGGGCGCATATGGGTCAGATACGCAGTATTTT. Encoded protein: CASRPGGAYGSDTQYF.

This chain joins TRBV30 and TRBJ2-2; 7 nucleotides match TRBD1. This CDR3 contains 13 residues. From germline, CDR1 is GTSNPN and CDR2 SVGIG (reference sequence). Trimming cost V 1 base and J 8 bases; bases outside gene matches: 4. CDR3: CAWSEGAWGELFF. CDR3 nucleotides: TGTGCCTGGAGTGAGGGGGCCTGGGGGGAGCTGTTTTTT.

The rearrangement joins TRBV7-2 to TRBJ2-5; D remains unclear. Germline assignment: CDR1 SGHTA and CDR2 FQGNSA. V gave up 6 bases and J gave up 2 bases, with 10 bases separating them. The CDR3 sequence is 13 residues long. In DNA, the CDR3 is TGTGCCAGCAGTGTGGGCAGACAAGAGACCCAGTACTTC. It encodes CASSVGRQETQYF.

This clone showed up just a few times. The chain links TRBV27 to TRBJ2-3; a possible D gene is TRBD2 (6 bases). CDR3 length: 12 residues. The ends were cut back, 8 bases at V and 6 bases at J, with 12 bases in the middle. Germline CDR1 MNHEY, CDR2 SMNVEV (reference sequence). In DNA form, the CDR3 reads TGTGCCAGCGGTGGACTAACCGATACGCAGTATTTT. It translates to CASGGLTDTQYF.

This clone turned up a few times. The genes are TRBV5-1 and TRBJ1-2, with 9 bases lining up with TRBD1. J lost 10 bases, V lost 0 bases, and 4 bases had no gene match. The V gene's germline CDR1 is SGHRS and CDR2 YFSETQ. There are 13 residues in the CDR3. CDR3 in DNA: TGCGCCAGCAGCTTGGAGGGACAGGGCCTCTACACCTTC. Residues: CASSLEGQGLYTF. The full variable domain, in which reference TRBV5-1 and TRBJ1-2 provide the parts outside the CDR3, is KAGVTQTPRYLIKTRGQQVTLSCSPISGHRSVSWYQQTPGQGLQFLFEYFSETQRNKGNFPGRFSGRQFSNSRSEMNVSTLELGDSALYLCASSLEGQGLYTFGSGTRLTVV.

This clone was counted a few times. V gene TRBV5-1 combines with J gene TRBJ1-3; D ambiguous. The CDR3 sequence is 16 residues long. Germline V lookup: CDR1 SGHRS, CDR2 YFSETQ. V shed 3 bases and J shed 0 bases, with 13 bases lying between them. The DNA of the CDR3 is TGCGCCAGCAGCTCAACCCCATTAAGCTCTGGAAACACCATATATTTT. It codes for CASSSTPLSSGNTIYF. The full variable domain, rest sourced from reference TRBV5-1 and TRBJ1-3, is KAGVTQTPRYLIKTRGQQVTLSCSPISGHRSVSWYQQTPGQGLQFLFEYFSETQRNKGNFPGRFSGRQFSNSRSEMNVSTLELGDSALYLCASSSTPLSSGNTIYFGEGSWLTVV.

The chain recombines TRBV13 with TRBJ1-1, with D possibly being TRBD1 (5 bases). The CDR3 length is 14 residues. Per germline, CDR1 PRHDT and CDR2 FYEKMQ (reference sequence). The V gene lost 3 bases and the J gene lost 2 bases, with 10 bases spanning the gap. CDR3 amino acids: CASSFGRANTEAFF. CDR3 coding DNA: TGTGCCAGCAGCTTCGGCAGGGCAAACACTGAAGCTTTCTTT.

The sample holds a few counts of this clone. The chain combines TRBV30 with TRBJ1-2; TRBD1 matches 7 bases. The J segment lost 8 bases and the V segment lost 3 bases, leaving 9 bases of the junction unmatched. Germline CDR1 and CDR2: GTSNPN and SVGIG (reference sequence). This CDR3 is 13 amino acids long. DNA of the CDR3: TGTGCCTGGAGCACGGGGACAGTCGACGGCTACACCTTC. It encodes CAWSTGTVDGYTF.

This chain links TRBV6-5 with TRBJ2-2; 8 positions match TRBD1. The germline CDR1 and CDR2 sequences are MNHEY and SVGAGI. The J segment lost 1 base and the V segment lost 8 bases, leaving 3 bases of the junction unmatched. CDR3 length: 14 amino acids. The CDR3 is CASRDRKNTGELFF. The DNA for the CDR3 is TGTGCCAGCCGGGACAGGAAGAACACCGGGGAGCTGTTTTTT.

This rearrangement joins TRBV5-1 to TRBJ2-2; D might be TRBD1 (6 bases). This CDR3 contains 16 residues. V lost 4 bases to trimming and J lost 0 bases, with 13 bases between them. Germline loops: CDR1 SGHRS, CDR2 YFSETQ. In nucleotides, the CDR3 is TGCGCCAGCAGCCCTGGCAGGGGAGCGAACACCGGGGAGCTGTTTTTT. Its translation: CASSPGRGANTGELFF.

In this sample, this clone turned up a few times. The chain uses TRBV27 and TRBJ2-1, with a weak D call TRBD2 (6 bases). The V end lost 4 bases, the J end lost 1 base, and 17 bases lay between the germline ends. The CDR3 totals 17 residues. Germline V CDR1 and CDR2: MNHEY, SMNVEV (reference sequence). The CDR3 DNA follows: TGTGCCAGCAGTTCACCACTGAGGAGGGGTTCCTACAATGAGCAGTTCTTC. It yields the protein CASSSPLRRGSYNEQFF.

The rearrangement links TRBV4-1 to TRBJ2-4, with D unclear. V gave up 4 bases and J gave up 3 bases, with 19 bases separating them. The CDR3 runs 17 residues. Germline-derived CDR1 and CDR2 are MGHRA and YSYEKL. The CDR3 reads CASSPTRLPGFKNIQYF. The DNA of the CDR3 is TGCGCCAGCAGCCCAACCCGCCTCCCGGGTTTCAAAAACATTCAGTACTTC.